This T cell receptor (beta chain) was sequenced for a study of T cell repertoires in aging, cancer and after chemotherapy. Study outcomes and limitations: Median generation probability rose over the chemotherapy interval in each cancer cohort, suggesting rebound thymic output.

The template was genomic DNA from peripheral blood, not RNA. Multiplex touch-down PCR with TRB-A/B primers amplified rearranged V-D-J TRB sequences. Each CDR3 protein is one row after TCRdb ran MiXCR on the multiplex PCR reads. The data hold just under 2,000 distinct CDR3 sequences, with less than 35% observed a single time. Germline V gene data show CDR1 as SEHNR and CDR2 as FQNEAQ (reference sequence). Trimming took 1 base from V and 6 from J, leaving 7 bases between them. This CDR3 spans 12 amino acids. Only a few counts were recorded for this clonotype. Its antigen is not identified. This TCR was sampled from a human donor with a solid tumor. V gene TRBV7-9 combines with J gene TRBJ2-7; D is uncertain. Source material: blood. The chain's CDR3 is CASSLVGSEQYF. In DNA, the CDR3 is TGTGCCAGCAGCTTAGTAGGGTCCGAGCAGTACTTC. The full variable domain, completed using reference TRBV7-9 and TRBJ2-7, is DTGVSQNPRHKITKRGQNVTFRCDPISEHNRLYWYRQTLGQGPEFLTYFQNEAQLEKSRLLSDRFSAERPKGSFSTLEIQRTEQGDSAMYLCASSLVGSEQYFGPGTRLTVT.